This T cell receptor beta chain was found in a study of blood T cell repertoires in COVID-19 (TCRdb year 2020). General notes on the study: Collaborator samples came from the United States, Italy and Spain and covered acute and convalescent phases of COVID-19. The prospective study material was composed of cDNA or gDNA derived from T cells, B-cell-depleted T cells, or PBMCs. Subjects who had been exposed to COVID-19, were actively infected with it, or had recovered from it provided the deeply sampled blood TCRbeta repertoires that made up the dataset. The repertoires were released in a freely available public database meant as a resource for research on the immune response to SARS-CoV-2. The samples were drawn from two sources: the first 160 participants of the ongoing ImmuneRACE study, and fewer than 1,500 subjects contributed by 6 global collaborators. Sample metadata almost always included a de-identified subject ID, COVID-19 status, age in years and sex. Where available, HLA class I and class II types were taken from metadata supplied by the sample provider and were not determined by assay-based typing.

As to this clone: It lacks a known antigen. Within one base of it there is no much larger clone, and no base qualities were kept.

In the prospective study, participants were 18 to 89 years old, resided in 24 geographic areas of the United States, and were enrolled through a virtual design. In the prospective study, participants were assigned to cohorts based on the clinical history participants reported in a screening survey and a study questionnaire. Recovered participants in ImmuneRACE Cohort 3 were defined by two consecutive negative NP/OP PCR tests, clearance by a healthcare professional, or resolution of symptoms. Mobile phlebotomists in the prospective study collected whole blood, serum and a nasopharyngeal or oropharyngeal swab from every participant. Prospective study participants could optionally give additional blood draws and questionnaires over an approximately two-month period. Blood samples from the prospective study were shipped frozen or at room temperature prior to DNA extraction. Results the study describes overall, beyond this receptor: The amount of clinical and demographic metadata varied by source and participant and was provided uncurated.

As encoded in the germline V gene, CDR1 is SGHTA while CDR2 is FQGNSA. Spanning cysteine to phenylalanine, the CDR3 consists of 16 amino acids. The read is trimmed to its CDR3 DNA, 48 bases read in frame from base 1. Clipping removes 1 base from V and 1 base from J, with 2 as the unmatched junction base count. TCRbeta CDR3 regions were amplified from genomic DNA using the immunoSEQ Assay, a bias-controlled multiplex PCR. On the authors' methods: The number of nucleated cells in each sample was estimated from the amplification of reference gene primers within the assay. To quantify the absolute abundance of each unique TCRbeta CDR3 rearrangement, sequence reads were collapsed and filtered. For each sample, productive Simpson clonality was calculated as the square root of Simpson's diversity index over productive rearrangements. In TCRdb, the immuneACCESS table is reduced to in-frame sequences with V and J assigned. These tables do not hold every clone; where another copy was compared, an unresolved V gene accounts for under half, and the others remain unexplained. V, J and clone size are taken as reported in that table, and D and trimming were inferred from the DNA itself. This sample holds a few hundred thousand clones; roughly 84% were observed only once. The ten largest clones take up about 7% of the sample.

Sequencing input: PBMCs or T cells enriched from blood (not recorded which). The receptor's source is a middle-aged woman who had recovered from COVID-19. The chain is made from TRBV7-2 and TRBJ2-3; TRBD2 fits 10 bases in the junction. The sequenced DNA is TGTGCCAGCAGCTTAGTAGGGACTAGCGGCACAGATACGCAGTATTTT. Its translation is CASSLVGTSGTDTQYF.